These T cell receptor beta chains were read from a single sample in a study of blood T cells in healthy people across ages. TCRdb re-derived calls from the 5' RACE reads in MiXCR, one entry per CDR3 protein. The repertoire includes hundreds of thousands of distinct CDR3 sequences, roughly 34% of them detected once, and 13% sits in the top ten. The sample taken for sequencing was blood. Every receptor here comes from a man aged 18 to 30 in good health. Both conserved end residues are part of each CDR3. The D gene is left open where the match is weak. The size field is filled for only some rows; it gives once, few, many or a size class.

-	16	TRBV9	TRBD1	TRBJ2-5	TGTGCCAGCAGCGTAGCTGGGACAGGGGGAAACAATGAGCAGTACTTC	CASSVAGTGGNNEQYF
-	14	TRBV5-1	TRBD1	TRBJ2-1	TGCGCCAGCAGCGCGAAGGACAGGGACAATGAGCAGTTCTTC	CASSAKDRDNEQFF
few	14	TRBV4-1	-	TRBJ1-1	TGCGCCAGCAGCCAGAAAACAGCGAACACTGAAGCTTTCTTT	CASSQKTANTEAFF
many	16	TRBV20-1	-	TRBJ2-3	TGCAGTGCTAGCATTAGGGGGGGACGTCGCACAGATACGCAGTATTTT	CSASIRGGRRTDTQYF
many	14	TRBV3-1	-	TRBJ2-1	TGTGCCAGCAGCGCCCGGGACGGGTACAATGAGCAGTTCTTC	CASSARDGYNEQFF
-	14	TRBV6-2/TRBV6-3	-	TRBJ2-3	TGTGCCAGCAAAAGTGACTTCTCCACAGATACGCAGTATTTT	CASKSDFSTDTQYF
-	14	TRBV12-3/TRBV12-4	TRBD1	TRBJ2-5	TGTGCCAGCAGTCAGGACAGGGATAGGGAGACCCAGTACTTC	CASSQDRDRETQYF
-	16	TRBV6-5	TRBD1	TRBJ2-3	TGTGCCAGCAGTAAACCCGGGACAGGGGTCACAGATACGCAGTATTTT	CASSKPGTGVTDTQYF
-	15	TRBV3-1	TRBD2	TRBJ2-1	TGTGCCAGCAGCCAAGGGCGGGGGTGGTACAATGAGCAGTTCTTC	CASSQGRGWYNEQFF
-	16	TRBV7-3	-	TRBJ2-2	TGTGCCAGCAGCTTAACGGGCCAGAGGAACACCGGGGAGCTGTTTTTT	CASSLTGQRNTGELFF
many	15	TRBV20-1	-	TRBJ2-3	TGCAGTGCTAGGCTTAGTGCGGAAAGCACAGATACGCAGTATTTT	CSARLSAESTDTQYF